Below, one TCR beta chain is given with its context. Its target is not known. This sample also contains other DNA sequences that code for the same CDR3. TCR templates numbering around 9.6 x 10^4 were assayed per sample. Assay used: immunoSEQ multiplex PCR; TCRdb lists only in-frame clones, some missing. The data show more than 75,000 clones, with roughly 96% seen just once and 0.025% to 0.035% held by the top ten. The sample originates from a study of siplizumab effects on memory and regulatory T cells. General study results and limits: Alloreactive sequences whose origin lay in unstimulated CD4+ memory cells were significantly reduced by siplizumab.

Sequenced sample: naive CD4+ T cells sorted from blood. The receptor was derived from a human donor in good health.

CDR3 amino acids: CASSVGGGTGELFF. CDR3 bases: TGTGCCAGCAGCGTAGGCGGGGGCACCGGGGAGCTGTTTTTT. The V call is TRBV9, the J call TRBJ2-2, with 7 nucleotides matching TRBD2. The V gene end was trimmed by 0 bases and the J gene end by 4 bases; junction bases not matched to a gene: 0. Per the germline V gene, CDR1 is SGDLS and CDR2 is YYNGEE. CDR3 length equals 14 residues.